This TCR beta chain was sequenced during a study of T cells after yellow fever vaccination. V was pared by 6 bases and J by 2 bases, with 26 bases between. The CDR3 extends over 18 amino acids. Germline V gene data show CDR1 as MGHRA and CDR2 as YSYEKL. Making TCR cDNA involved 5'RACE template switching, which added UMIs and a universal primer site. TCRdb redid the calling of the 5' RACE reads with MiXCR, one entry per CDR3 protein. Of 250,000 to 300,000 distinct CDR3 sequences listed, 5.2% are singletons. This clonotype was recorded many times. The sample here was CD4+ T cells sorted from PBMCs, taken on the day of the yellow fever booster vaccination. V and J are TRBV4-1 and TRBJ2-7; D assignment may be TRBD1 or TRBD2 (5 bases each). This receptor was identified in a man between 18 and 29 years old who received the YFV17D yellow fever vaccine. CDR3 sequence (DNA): TGCGCCAGCAGTCTACACTTTCGAGCAGGGAGAGTAACCTACGAGCAGTACGTC. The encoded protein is CASSLHFRAGRVTYEQYV.